Below, 25 T cell receptor beta chains from the same sample are listed, as sequenced in a study of blood T cell repertoires in COVID-19 (dated by TCRdb to the early 2020s). Library construction relied on the immunoSEQ multiplex PCR assay. TCRdb carries this immuneACCESS record with in-frame sequences only. Its versions omit some clonotypes, under half of them owing to an unresolved V gene in the studies checked, with the rest unexplained. Present in this sample are tens of thousands of clones, about nine tenths of which were seen just once. The ten largest clonotypes hold 1.5% to 2% of the sample. The sequenced material came from peripheral blood. All receptors derive from a woman aged 45-65 years in a cohort sampled during active COVID-19.

This clone occurred once. The rearrangement joins TRBV5-4 to TRBJ2-3; possible D gene TRBD2, 7 bases. This CDR3 region has 14 residues. Germline V lookup: CDR1 SGHNT, CDR2 YYREEE (reference sequence). Between the trimmed V and J ends, which lost 1 base and 4 bases, there was a span of 10 bases. The CDR3 spells CASSLKGGPDTQYF. The CDR3 DNA reads as TGTGCCAGCAGCTTGAAGGGGGGGCCAGATACGCAGTATTTT. The complete variable domain, with remaining parts taken from reference TRBV5-4 and TRBJ2-3, reads ETGVTQSPTHLIKTRGQQVTLRCSSQSGHNTVSWYQQALGQGPQFIFQYYREEENGRGNFPPRFSGLQFPNYSSELNVNALELDDSALYLCASSLKGGPDTQYFGPGTRLTVL.

This chain uses TRBV5-1 with TRBJ2-1, with 8 bases lining up with TRBD2. CDR1 SGHRS and CDR2 YFSETQ come from the germline V gene. V was pared by 4 bases and J by 0 bases, with 6 bases of the junction left unmatched. This CDR3 spans 16 amino acids. DNA of the CDR3: TGCGCCAGCAGCATACTAGCGGCTAGCTCCTACAATGAGCAGTTCTTC. Protein product: CASSILAASSYNEQFF.

V usage is TRBV4-1 and J usage is TRBJ2-1; TRBD1 might be the D (6 bases). Germline V gene data show CDR1 as MGHRA and CDR2 as YSYEKL. The CDR3 loop spans 14 amino acids. With 2 bases removed from V and 2 bases from J, the gap between germline ends came to 7 bases. CDR3 protein: CASSQRDTYNEQFF. Written as DNA, the CDR3 is TGCGCCAGCAGCCAACGGGACACCTACAATGAGCAGTTCTTC.

The chain combines TRBV9 with TRBJ1-5; TRBD1 matches 10 bases. From germline, CDR1 is SGDLS and CDR2 YYNGEE. V trimming: 3 bases; J trimming: 4 bases; junction bases outside the gene matches: 4. There are 15 residues in the CDR3. The CDR3 region is CASSAGQGFNQPQHF. The CDR3 nucleotides are TGTGCCAGCAGCGCGGGACAGGGGTTTAATCAGCCCCAGCATTTT.

This sequence joins TRBV18 and TRBJ1-1; TRBD1 agrees at 9 bases. The germline CDR1 and CDR2 sequences are KGHSH and LQKENI. J lost 1 base, V lost 5 bases, and 5 bases had no gene match. The CDR3 is made up of 15 amino acids. The CDR3 region has the DNA TGTGCCAGCTCAGAACGGACAGGGGCGAACACTGAAGCTTTCTTT. It specifies CASSERTGANTEAFF.

This clone was found once. The chain recombines TRBV21-1 with TRBJ2-7; the DNA was not compared with TRBD2, the D call given in the table. TRBV21-1 is a listed pseudogene. CDR3 length: 19 residues. CDR3 sequence: CASSKCRGATSGITYEQYF. The CDR3 DNA sequence: TGTGCCAGCAGCAAGTGTCGGGGCGCGACTAGCGGGATCACCTACGAGCAGTACTTC.

V usage is TRBV5-1 and J usage is TRBJ1-3; 9 bases are shared with TRBD1. In germline, CDR1 is SGHRS, CDR2 YFSETQ. J gave up 0 bases and V 4 bases, and 11 bases lay outside the gene matches. CDR3 size: 18 residues. The CDR3 sequence is CASSGGTGFPPSGNTIYF. The CDR3 DNA reads as TGCGCCAGCAGCGGCGGGACAGGGTTTCCCCCCTCTGGAAACACCATATATTTT.

A word on this clone: Relative to the germline gene, one junction end is altered; a read error may explain this. The chain uses TRBV18 and TRBJ1-1; possible D gene TRBD1, 6 bases. Germline V gene data show CDR1 as KGHSH and CDR2 as LQKENI. This CDR3 region has 14 residues. Written as DNA, the CDR3 is TGTGCCAGCTCACCGGGGGACATGAAAACTGAAGCTTTCTTT. Amino acid sequence: CASSPGDMKTEAFF.

The DNA of the CDR3 is TGCGCCAGCAGCTATTGGCTAAACATTCAGTACTTC. This gives the protein CASSYWLNIQYF. This chain links TRBV5-1 with TRBJ2-4, with no clear D. The CDR3 length is 12 residues. CDR1 is SGHRS and CDR2 is YFSETQ in the germline V gene. The ends were cut back, 3 bases at V and 6 bases at J, with 7 bases in the middle.

The CDR3 coding sequence is TGCGCCAGCAGCGCGAGGGACGAGCAGTACTTC. The encoded protein is CASSARDEQYF. This sequence joins TRBV5-1 and TRBJ2-7; D might be TRBD2 (5 bases). The CDR3 loop spans 11 amino acids. Germline V CDR1 and CDR2: SGHRS, YFSETQ. Trimming removed 4 bases at V and 5 bases at J, with 7 bases between.

This chain connects TRBV7-8 to TRBJ1-3; 9 bases match TRBD1. This CDR3 comprises 13 residues. The germline CDR1 and CDR2 sequences are SGHVS and FQNEAQ. V shed 5 bases, J shed 7 bases, and the junction held 3 bases outside the gene matches. CDR3 coding DNA: TGTGCCAGCAGCCAGGACAGGGGTAACACCATATATTTT. This translates into CASSQDRGNTIYF.

V is TRBV2 and J is TRBJ2-3; D gene ambiguous. Trimming took 4 bases from V and 0 from J, leaving 14 bases between them. Germline CDR1 SNHLY, CDR2 FYNNEI. The CDR3 has 16 amino acids. CDR3 DNA sequence: TGTGCCAGCAGTGTTCTCGCGGCTATAAGCACAGATACGCAGTATTTT. This sequence encodes CASSVLAAISTDTQYF. Variable domain in full (rest from reference TRBV2 and TRBJ2-3): EPEVTQTPSHQVTQMGQEVILRCVPISNHLYFYWYRQILGQKVEFLVSFYNNEISEKSEIFDDQFSVERPDGSNFTLKIRSTKLEDSAMYFCASSVLAAISTDTQYFGPGTRLTVL.

The rearrangement joins TRBV5-5 to TRBJ1-5, with D possibly TRBD1 on 5 matching bases. V was cut by 4 bases and J by 2 bases, with 13 bases left in between. The CDR3 is 15 residues long. CDR1 SGHKS and CDR2 YYEKEE come from the germline V gene (reference sequence). CDR3 sequence reads: CASSPQGMGNQPQHF. CDR3 bases: TGTGCCAGCAGCCCTCAGGGAATGGGCAATCAGCCCCAGCATTTT.

V is TRBV30 and J is TRBJ1-1; tentatively, D is TRBD1 (5 bases). This CDR3 spans 13 amino acids. The V and J ends lost 2 bases and 4 bases respectively, with 11 bases between them. Germline V lookup: CDR1 GTSNPN, CDR2 SVGIG (reference sequence). Written as DNA, the CDR3 is TGTGCCTGGAGTCAAGGGACTCGCACTGAAGCTTTCTTT. Encoded protein: CAWSQGTRTEAFF.

This clone has just one count. The V and J genes are TRBV28 and TRBJ1-2; D perhaps matches TRBD1 (5 bases). Germline CDR1 is MDHEN and CDR2 is SYDVKM. Trimming took off 6 bases at V and 3 bases at J, with 14 bases between the two ends. CDR3 length: 14 amino acids. CDR3: CASRQAPGHYGYTF. The CDR3 region has the DNA TGTGCCAGCAGACAGGCGCCCGGACACTATGGCTACACCTTC.

The chain recombines TRBV7-9 with TRBJ1-3; D uncertain. The germline gives CDR1 SEHNR, CDR2 FQNEAQ (reference sequence). The CDR3 is 13 residues long. Trimming removed 5 bases at V and 3 bases at J, with 8 bases between. CDR3 sequence (DNA): TGTGCCAGCAGCGCCAGTTATGGAAACACCATATATTTT. Translated: CASSASYGNTIYF. The whole variable domain, filled in from reference TRBV7-9 and TRBJ1-3, reads DTGVSQNPRHKITKRGQNVTFRCDPISEHNRLYWYRQTLGQGPEFLTYFQNEAQLEKSRLLSDRFSAERPKGSFSTLEIQRTEQGDSAMYLCASSASYGNTIYFGEGSWLTVV.

The chain couples TRBV9 to TRBJ2-1; the match to TRBD2 covers 10 bases. The CDR3 totals 15 residues. CDR1 SGDLS and CDR2 YYNGEE come from the germline V gene. After removal of 0 bases from V and 6 bases from J, the junction contained 3 bases not matched to a gene. CDR3 bases: TGTGCCAGCAGCGTAGTGGGACTAGCGACCAATGAGCAGTTCTTC. As protein: CASSVVGLATNEQFF.

The gene calls are TRBV6-5 and TRBJ2-3; D is possibly TRBD2 (6 bases). CDR3 size: 13 residues. The germline CDR1 and CDR2 sequences are MNHEY and SVGAGI. V lost 8 bases to trimming and J lost 5 bases, with 14 bases between them. For the CDR3, the DNA is TGTGCCAGCCGCATCGGGAGTGGAGATACGCAGTATTTT. It encodes CASRIGSGDTQYF.

This chain connects TRBV11-3 to TRBJ2-7; 15 bases are shared with TRBD2. CDR1 and CDR2 (germline): SGHNT, YENEEA. The CDR3 totals 14 residues. V shed 5 bases, J shed 6 bases, and the junction held 2 bases outside the gene matches. The CDR3 protein is CASSGGLAGGEQYF. The CDR3 DNA reads as TGTGCCAGCAGCGGGGGACTAGCGGGAGGCGAGCAGTACTTC.

This chain joins TRBV4-2 and TRBJ1-5, with D tentatively TRBD1 (6 bases). V was clipped by 0 bases and J by 8 bases, with 14 bases between them. There are 15 residues in the CDR3. Germline loops: CDR1 LGHNA, CDR2 YNFKEQ. As DNA, the CDR3 is TGTGCCAGCAGCCAAGATCTGAAAGGGGGTGAGCCCCAGCATTTT. Translating it yields CASSQDLKGGEPQHF.

V gene TRBV6-5 combines with J gene TRBJ2-4; 8 bases are a match to TRBD1. Germline CDR1 and CDR2: MNHEY and SVGAGI. V dropped 6 bases and J dropped 8; count of bases not matched to a gene: 9. CDR3 length: 14 residues. CDR3 region: CASSRGQDSYIQYF. The CDR3 bases are TGTGCCAGCAGCCGGGGACAGGACAGCTACATTCAGTACTTC.

The chain employs TRBV7-9 and TRBJ1-1; D is unclear. V lost 3 bases to trimming and J lost 4 bases, with 6 bases between them. Per germline, CDR1 SEHNR and CDR2 FQNEAQ (reference sequence). The CDR3 runs 12 residues. DNA of the CDR3: TGTGCCAGCAGCTTTAGAAGCACTGAAGCTTTCTTT. Protein product: CASSFRSTEAFF.

V is TRBV19 and J is TRBJ2-2; 7 bases agree with TRBD1. Trimming took 6 bases from V and 2 from J; bases not matched to a gene: 3. This CDR3 comprises 14 residues. Germline V gene sequence: CDR1 LNHDA, CDR2 SQIVND (reference sequence). Here the CDR3 DNA reads TGTGCCAGTAGGGGACAGAGTAACACCGGGGAGCTGTTTTTT. It specifies CASRGQSNTGELFF.

The chain has TRBV10-3 and TRBJ1-5; D remains unclear. Germline CDR1 ENHRY, CDR2 SYGVKD. The V and J ends lost 10 bases and 6 bases respectively, with 19 bases between them. CDR3 size: 14 residues. The CDR3 bases are TGTGCCACCACCAGCGGGATTGGCACTCAGCCCCAGCATTTT. As protein: CATTSGIGTQPQHF.

This clone was seen a few times. In nucleotides, the CDR3 is TGTGCCGAGGCATGGGGACAGGGTAATTCACCCCTCCACTTT. Translating it yields CAEAWGQGNSPLHF. The chain is built from TRBV7-7 and TRBJ1-6; TRBD1 matches at 9 bases. J gave up 6 bases and V 11 bases, and 8 bases lay outside the gene matches. Germline-derived CDR1 and CDR2 are SSHAT and FNYEAQ (reference sequence). The CDR3 sequence is 14 residues long.